A selection of T cell receptor beta chains follows, all from one sample in a study of blood T cell repertoires in COVID-19. Method: immunoSEQ multiplex PCR; TCRdb's copy keeps in-frame clones and lacks some. This table holds fewer than 80,000 clones, about 83% found once. Sequencing used peripheral blood. Every receptor here comes from a man between 25 and 39 years old with acute or convalescent COVID-19. The CDR3 runs from the conserved cysteine through the conserved F or W. D genes are given only for firm matches. Not every row has a clone size; where given, it reads once, few, many or a size class.

DNA	CDR3	J	size	D	V
TGTGCCTCCCTCGAGAAGGGGGCCATTGGTACCGGGGAGCTGTTTTTT	CASLEKGAIGTGELFF	TRBJ2-2	-	TRBD1	TRBV30
TGCGCCAGCAGCCAAAGGTCGGCAGGGGGCACAGATACGCAGTATTTT	CASSQRSAGGTDTQYF	TRBJ2-3	few	-	TRBV4-3
TGTGCGGTGGGAGGGTCAAACACCGGGGAGCTGTTTTTT	CAVGGSNTGELFF	TRBJ2-2	-	TRBD2	TRBV6-5
TGTGCCAGCAGAGCCCTAGCGGACACCGGGGAGCTGTTTTTT	CASRALADTGELFF	TRBJ2-2	many	TRBD2	TRBV6-5
TGTGCCAGCGGTTCGGGTGAGCAGTTCTTC	CASGSGEQFF	TRBJ2-1	-	-	TRBV2
TGCGCCAGCAGCCACCTGGGCGGAGGTCCAGATACGCAGTATTTT	CASSHLGGGPDTQYF	TRBJ2-3	-	-	TRBV4-1
TGTGCCAGCAGTCCGAACAGAGCACAGGGGCTACAACATCCTGGGCAGTACTTC	CASSPNRAQGLQHPGQYF	TRBJ2-7	-	TRBD1	TRBV28
TGTGCCAGCAGCCAAGGGACAGGGGCGGCCTACGAGCAGTACTTC	CASSQGTGAAYEQYF	TRBJ2-7	-	TRBD1	TRBV14
TGCGCCAGCAGCTCTGGACTAGCGGGAGACAATGAGCAGTTCTTC	CASSSGLAGDNEQFF	TRBJ2-1	-	TRBD2	TRBV5-1
TGTGCCAGTAGTTCCCCGGGACTAGTAGCGAATGAGCAGTTCTTC	CASSSPGLVANEQFF	TRBJ2-1	-	TRBD2	TRBV19
TGTGCCACCAGCAGAGCTGGAGCAACTAATGAAAAACTGTTTTTT	CATSRAGATNEKLFF	TRBJ1-4	-	-	TRBV15
TGTGCCAGCAGCTTTAGACAGGGCCCGGAGGCCTTT	CASSFRQGPEAF	TRBJ2-3	-	TRBD1	TRBV7-9
TGTGCCAGCACCGCAGGGACATATTCACCCCTCCACTTT	CASTAGTYSPLHF	TRBJ1-6	-	-	TRBV7-9
TGCGCCAGCAGCCGACTAGCGGGAGGCCTCTTTTCCTACGAGCAGTACTTC	CASSRLAGGLFSYEQYF	TRBJ2-7	-	TRBD2	TRBV5-1
TGTGCCAGCAAGAGGGACTATGGCTACACCTTC	CASKRDYGYTF	TRBJ1-2	-	-	TRBV28
TGTGCCAGCAGCGTAGGAGGGGGTTTGGACATTCAGTACTTC	CASSVGGGLDIQYF	TRBJ2-4	-	-	TRBV9
TGCGCCAGCAGCCAGCCCCGGGACAGGGGGAGATATGGCTACACCTTC	CASSQPRDRGRYGYTF	TRBJ1-2	-	TRBD1	TRBV4-1
TGCGCCAGCAGCTTGGCGGCTACAGTTCTAGCCAAAAACATTCAGTACTTC	CASSLAATVLAKNIQYF	TRBJ2-4	-	-	TRBV5-1
TGTGCCACCAGCAGAGATCGAAAGAGGAACACTGAAGCTTTCTTT	CATSRDRKRNTEAFF	TRBJ1-1	-	-	TRBV15
TGTGCCAGCAGCTTGGGGGGAGGGCCCTCCTACGAGCAGTACTTC	CASSLGGGPSYEQYF	TRBJ2-7	-	TRBD2	TRBV5-4
TGTGCCAGCAGCCCCAGAGTGCAAGGGAGGGATGAAAAACTGTTTTTT	CASSPRVQGRDEKLFF	TRBJ1-4	once	-	TRBV3-1/TRBV3-2
TGTGCCAGCAGGGGTACAGGAAGCAATCAGCCCCAGCATTTT	CASRGTGSNQPQHF	TRBJ1-5	-	-	TRBV6-5
TGTGCCAGCAGTTTAGTCAGATACGAGCAGTACTTC	CASSLVRYEQYF	TRBJ2-7	once	-	TRBV28
TGCAGTGCTAGTAGGGTGCGGGAGGGCCGAGAGACCCAGTACTTC	CSASRVREGRETQYF	TRBJ2-5	once	TRBD2	TRBV20-1
TGCGCCAGCAGCGTCGGGGCAGGGGCCGTCACAGATACGCAGTATTTT	CASSVGAGAVTDTQYF	TRBJ2-3	-	-	TRBV5-1
TGTGCCAGCAGTAAGAACGGGGTTTCGAGCAATCAGCCCCAGCATTTT	CASSKNGVSSNQPQHF	TRBJ1-5	-	-	TRBV11-2
TGTGCCAGCAGCAAAGCGGCGGGAGGAAATGAAAAACTGTTTTTT	CASSKAAGGNEKLFF	TRBJ1-4	few	-	TRBV21-1
TGTGCCAGCAGCTTAGCGGGGATTGTTTCGGGCGGCTACACCTTC	CASSLAGIVSGGYTF	TRBJ1-2	once	-	TRBV5-8
TGTGCCAGCAGCTTAGCGCGGGAGACTAGCGGGAGTGGGCAGTTCTTC	CASSLARETSGSGQFF	TRBJ2-1	-	TRBD2	TRBV7-2
TGTGCCAGCAGCGTAGTAGCGGGAGAGTACACAGATACGCAGTATTTT	CASSVVAGEYTDTQYF	TRBJ2-3	once	TRBD2	TRBV9
TGTGCCAGCAGCCAAGGGGACAGACACCAAGAGACCCAGTACTTC	CASSQGDRHQETQYF	TRBJ2-5	few	TRBD1	TRBV3-1/TRBV3-2
TGCGCCAGCCAAACTCAGGGAAACCCCAATGAAAAACTGTTTTTT	CASQTQGNPNEKLFF	TRBJ1-4	-	-	TRBV5-1
TGTGCCTGGTCCGGGTCACGGGATGAAAAACTGTTTTTT	CAWSGSRDEKLFF	TRBJ1-4	once	-	TRBV30
TGTGCCTGGGAAAGCGGGAGCTCCTACAATGAGCAGTTCTTC	CAWESGSSYNEQFF	TRBJ2-1	-	TRBD2	TRBV30
TGTGCCAGCAGTGACGGACAGGGGGCTTCACCCCTCCACTTT	CASSDGQGASPLHF	TRBJ1-6	few	TRBD1	TRBV6-4
TGTGCCAGCAGCTTTAGCGGGAGTAGCACCGGGGAGCTGTTTTTT	CASSFSGSSTGELFF	TRBJ2-2	-	TRBD2	TRBV5-8
TGTGCCAGCAGTGAATCCGGGACAGGGCCGGACTACGAGCAGTACTTC	CASSESGTGPDYEQYF	TRBJ2-7	-	TRBD1	TRBV6-1
TGTGCCAGCACCCTAGGGGGGGGGAACGGTCAGCCCCAGCATTTT	CASTLGGGNGQPQHF	TRBJ1-5	-	-	TRBV7-2
TGTGCCAGCAGGCTCACCTACAGGGAGGGGTATGGCTACACCTTC	CASRLTYREGYGYTF	TRBJ1-2	-	-	TRBV6-5
TGTGCCAGCAGCTCGGACAGCTATGGCTACACCTTC	CASSSDSYGYTF	TRBJ1-2	-	-	TRBV28
TGTGCCAGCTCGTCTAGCGGAGGGGCGGAGACCCAGTACTTC	CASSSSGGAETQYF	TRBJ2-5	once	TRBD2	TRBV6-5
TGTGCCAGCAGCCACCGACCATTCCCAAGAGGGGGCTACACCTTC	CASSHRPFPRGGYTF	TRBJ1-2	-	-	TRBV5-5